A single sample gave rise to the 23 T cell receptor beta chains below, sequenced in a study of blood T cell repertoires in COVID-19. The protocol was immunoSEQ multiplex PCR, while the TCRdb copy is restricted to in-frame clones and leaves out a portion. Of 140,000 to 150,000 clones in the sample, approximately 86% were seen once. The sequencing sample was made of PBMCs or T cells enriched from blood (not recorded which). These receptors originate from a woman aged 40-49 years who had recovered from COVID-19.

The V and J genes are TRBV19 and TRBJ2-3, with D unresolved. This CDR3 has 15 residues. The V gene's germline CDR1 is LNHDA and CDR2 SQIVND (reference sequence). V was pared by 4 bases and J by 0 bases, with 11 bases between. The CDR3, as DNA: TGTGCCAGTAGTACCCCAGGTCACAGCACAGATACGCAGTATTTT. Its translation: CASSTPGHSTDTQYF. Full variable domain (rest looked up from reference TRBV19 and TRBJ2-3): DGGITQSPKYLFRKEGQNVTLSCEQNLNHDAMYWYRQDPGQGLRLIYYSQIVNDFQKGDIAEGYSVSREKKESFPLTVTSAQKNPTAFYLCASSTPGHSTDTQYFGPGTRLTVL.

The gene calls are TRBV4-1 and TRBJ2-7, with D tentatively TRBD1 (7 bases). Germline lookup yields CDR1 MGHRA and CDR2 YSYEKL. The CDR3 extends over 15 amino acids. The germline V and J ends were trimmed by 1 base and 5 bases, with 15 bases remaining between them. CDR3 bases: TGCGCCAGCAGCCAAGGAATAGTCAGGGGGGACGAGCAGTACTTC. Its translation is CASSQGIVRGDEQYF.

This sequence joins TRBV6-5 and TRBJ2-1; a possible D gene is TRBD1 (5 bases). Germline CDR1 is MNHEY and CDR2 is SVGAGI. This CDR3 has 12 amino acids. V lost 6 bases, J lost 5 bases, and 8 bases lay in between. CDR3 DNA sequence: TGTGCCAGCAGCCCCAGGGACAATGAGCAGTTCTTC. It codes for CASSPRDNEQFF.

The V call is TRBV6-5, the J call TRBJ1-2; 7 positions match TRBD1. In germline, CDR1 is MNHEY, CDR2 SVGAGI. The trim removed 8 bases at V and 2 bases at J, leaving 8 bases unmatched. The CDR3 sequence is 14 residues long. CDR3 in DNA: TGTGCCAGCTTGCCGGGACAGAACAACTATGGCTACACCTTC. Residues: CASLPGQNNYGYTF.

The rearrangement joins TRBV9 to TRBJ1-5, with unresolved D. This CDR3 spans 15 amino acids. Per germline, CDR1 SGDLS and CDR2 YYNGEE. V gave up 0 bases and J gave up 5 bases, with 12 bases separating them. The DNA of the CDR3 is TGTGCCAGCAGCGTAGCGGGAGTATCCGATCAGCCCCAGCATTTT. It encodes CASSVAGVSDQPQHF.

As regards this clone: In the same sample, other DNA sequences code for this CDR3. This chain connects TRBV3-1 (or the pseudogene TRBV3-2) to TRBJ1-2; 7 nucleotides line up with TRBD1. Per germline, CDR1 LGHDT and CDR2 YNNKEL (reference sequence). This CDR3 region has 13 residues. Germline trimming cut 1 base from V and 8 bases from J; bases unmatched to any gene: 4. The CDR3 DNA reads TGTGCCAGCAGCCAAGGGAGGGGGCGAGGCTACACCTTC. Translation gives CASSQGRGRGYTF.

The chain is built from TRBV12-3 or TRBV12-4 and TRBJ1-4; 8 bases line up with TRBD1. CDR3 length: 13 amino acids. V lost 6 bases to trimming and J lost 9 bases; unmatched junction nucleotides: 6. The CDR3 sequence: CASSLGQGQKLFF. In DNA, the CDR3 is TGTGCCAGCAGCCTCGGACAGGGCCAAAAACTGTTTTTT.

This chain uses TRBV7-9 with TRBJ1-5; no clear D. Per germline, CDR1 SEHNR and CDR2 FQNEAQ (reference sequence). The CDR3 totals 13 residues. Trimming removed 0 bases at V and 4 bases at J, with 4 bases between. The CDR3 DNA reads as TGTGCCAGCAGCTTAGCCCCTAATCAGCCCCAGCATTTT. Amino acid sequence: CASSLAPNQPQHF.

The genes are TRBV13 and TRBJ1-2; D is ambiguous. V shed 5 bases and J shed 0 bases, with 19 bases lying between them. Germline-derived CDR1 and CDR2 are PRHDT and FYEKMQ (reference sequence). CDR3 length: 17 residues. The CDR3 nucleotides are TGTGCCAGCAGCCCTCCCGCGGGCAGGAGCGCTAACTATGGCTACACCTTC. Its protein is CASSPPAGRSANYGYTF.

The CDR3 region is CAWSHGLGATEAFF. In nucleotides, the CDR3 is TGTGCCTGGAGTCATGGACTGGGGGCCACTGAAGCTTTCTTT. The chain links TRBV30 to TRBJ1-1; tentative D call: TRBD1 (6 bases). Trimming pared 2 bases from V and 4 bases from J, leaving 14 bases between. Germline V gene lookup returns CDR1 GTSNPN and CDR2 SVGIG (reference sequence). The CDR3 extends over 14 amino acids.

This clone showed up just a few times. The chain employs TRBV29-1 and TRBJ1-2; 7 bases match TRBD1. The CDR3 runs 10 residues. Germline CDR1 reads SQVTM; CDR2 reads ANQGSEA. V lost 7 bases, J lost 8 bases, and 4 bases stayed unmatched. CDR3 sequence: CSADRDGYTF. The CDR3 nucleotides are TGCAGCGCCGACAGGGACGGCTACACCTTC.

The chain carries TRBV13 and TRBJ1-2; weak D call: TRBD1 (5 bases). Germline assignment: CDR1 PRHDT and CDR2 FYEKMQ (reference sequence). CDR3 length: 12 residues. Trimming left V 0 bases short and J 8 bases short, with 7 bases between. This CDR3 is CASSLGRGGYTF. CDR3 bases: TGTGCCAGCAGCTTAGGCCGGGGGGGCTACACCTTC.

The chain has TRBV7-3 and TRBJ2-7, with D tentatively TRBD2 (6 bases). Trimming took 1 base from V and 0 from J, leaving 7 bases between them. The CDR3 extends over 14 amino acids. The V gene's germline CDR1 is SGHTA and CDR2 FQGTGA. The CDR3: CASSLRGDSYEQYF. The CDR3, as DNA: TGTGCCAGCAGCTTAAGGGGGGACTCCTACGAGCAGTACTTC.

V and J are TRBV29-1 and TRBJ2-1, with D tentatively TRBD1 (6 bases). The CDR3 sequence is 18 residues long. Germline loops: CDR1 SQVTM, CDR2 ANQGSEA. V lost 1 base and J lost 0, with 19 bases in between. The chain's CDR3 is CSVEGGPQGVSSYNEQFF. CDR3 DNA sequence: TGCAGCGTTGAAGGCGGGCCACAGGGAGTAAGCTCCTACAATGAGCAGTTCTTC.

The CDR3 DNA follows: TGTGCCAGCAGCGCAGAAGGGCAGGGCTCTGGAAACACCATATATTTT. It yields the protein CASSAEGQGSGNTIYF. The V and J genes are TRBV9 and TRBJ1-3, with D possibly matching TRBD1 (5 bases). This CDR3 has 16 residues. Trimming cost V 3 bases and J 0 bases, with 13 bases left between them. The germline V gene has CDR1 SGDLS and CDR2 YYNGEE.

A single count supports this clone. The rearrangement uses TRBV14 and TRBJ2-7; 7 nucleotides agree with TRBD2. Germline V gene data show CDR1 as SGHDN and CDR2 as FVKESK. The trim removed 1 base at V and 4 bases at J, leaving 4 bases unmatched. The CDR3 consists of 14 residues. The CDR3 nucleotides are TGTGCCAGCAGCCAAGTAGCGGGTTATTACGAGCAGTACTTC. Residues: CASSQVAGYYEQYF.

The V and J genes are TRBV6-5 and TRBJ1-6, with D hard to call. Germline-derived CDR1 and CDR2 are MNHEY and SVGAGI. Trimming took off 7 bases at V and 7 bases at J, with 8 bases between the two ends. CDR3 size: 12 residues. CDR3 residues: CASKVANSPLHF. The DNA for the CDR3 is TGTGCCAGCAAGGTAGCGAATTCACCCCTCCACTTT.

The rearrangement uses TRBV29-1 and TRBJ2-5, with TRBD2 identical over 14 bases. J lost 0 bases, V lost 4 bases, and 16 bases had no gene match. This CDR3 region has 20 residues. Germline values: CDR1 SQVTM, CDR2 ANQGSEA. The CDR3 nucleotides read TGCAGCGTTGCAGATCAGGGACTAGCGGGAGTGAGGGGCTACCAAGAGACCCAGTACTTC. Amino acids: CSVADQGLAGVRGYQETQYF. The variable domain in full, completed from reference TRBV29-1 and TRBJ2-5, reads SAVISQKPSRDICQRGTSLTIQCQVDSQVTMMFWYRQQPGQSLTLIATANQGSEATYESGFVIDKFPISRPNLTFSTLTVSNMSPEDSSIYLCSVADQGLAGVRGYQETQYFGPGTRLLVL.

This clone was detected once. CDR3 sequence reads: CASSQDPLGGGGEQYF. The CDR3 region has the DNA TGCGCCAGCAGCCAAGACCCGTTGGGTGGGGGAGGAGAGCAGTACTTC. The chain recombines TRBV4-1 with TRBJ2-7; tentatively, D is TRBD2 (6 bases). The CDR3 sequence is 16 residues long. CDR1 is MGHRA, CDR2 YSYEKL, per germline. The ends were cut back, 0 bases at V and 7 bases at J, with 19 bases in the middle.

This chain uses TRBV19 with TRBJ1-3, with unresolved D. CDR1 LNHDA and CDR2 SQIVND come from the germline V gene (reference sequence). V shed 3 bases and J shed 4 bases, with 10 bases lying between them. This CDR3 spans 14 amino acids. DNA of the CDR3: TGTGCCAGTAGTATGCCGGGTGACGGAAACACCATATATTTT. This codes for CASSMPGDGNTIYF.

V gene TRBV12-5 combines with J gene TRBJ2-5; 16 nucleotides align to TRBD2. V dropped 1 base and J dropped 6; count of bases not matched to a gene: 20. The CDR3 is 22 amino acids. Germline CDR1 and CDR2: LGHNT and FRNRAP. CDR3 sequence reads: CASGLERKIGTSGGGYEKTQYF. CDR3 bases: TGTGCTAGTGGTTTGGAGCGAAAGATCGGGACTAGCGGGGGGGGATACGAAAAGACCCAGTACTTC.

Concerning this clone: The identical CDR3 is also encoded by other nucleotide sequences in the sample. The rearrangement uses TRBV29-1 and TRBJ1-4; D is possibly TRBD1 (5 bases). Between the trimmed V and J ends, which lost 5 bases and 3 bases, there was a span of 7 bases. This CDR3 region has 12 residues. In germline, CDR1 is SQVTM, CDR2 ANQGSEA. The CDR3 protein is CSVRGSNEKLFF. The CDR3 nucleotides read TGCAGCGTTCGGGGGTCTAATGAAAAACTGTTTTTT. Variable domain in full (rest from reference TRBV29-1 and TRBJ1-4): SAVISQKPSRDICQRGTSLTIQCQVDSQVTMMFWYRQQPGQSLTLIATANQGSEATYESGFVIDKFPISRPNLTFSTLTVSNMSPEDSSIYLCSVRGSNEKLFFGSGTQLSVL.

The V call is TRBV4-1, the J call TRBJ2-5; tentatively, D is TRBD2 (5 bases). CDR3 length: 15 amino acids. Trimming took 1 base from V and 2 from J, leaving 11 bases between them. Germline V CDR1 and CDR2: MGHRA, YSYEKL. CDR3 bases: TGCGCCAGCAGCCAAGCCCCTAGCAGACAAGAGACCCAGTACTTC. Protein sequence: CASSQAPSRQETQYF.